This T cell receptor (beta chain) was sequenced during a study of cytomegalovirus exposure and HLA in healthy donors. There are 17 residues in the CDR3. V shed 3 bases and J 2 bases; nucleotides not matched to a gene: 10. CDR1 and CDR2 (germline): SGHRS, YFSETQ. As for this clone: Its cognate antigen is unknown.

Amplification used 60 Vbeta primers and 13 Jbeta primers. Using immunoSEQ multiplex PCR, the repertoire was profiled, and TCRdb retains in-frame clones only, with some absent. The table has about 77,000 clones, roughly 75% seen once. These donors counted as nominally healthy when sampled, but unrecorded immune exposures were likely. Study outcomes and limitations: In vitro data verified three CMV-associated chains as specific for CMV antigens. Exclusion as indistinguishable affected some V segments, including TRBV6-2 and TRBV6-3.

The J gene is TRBJ2-5, the V gene TRBV5-1; 10 bases are shared with TRBD2. The specimen was PBMCs. This TCR was recovered from a woman aged 40 to 50 in good health and CMV-seronegative. CDR3 loop: CASSSTLSGGKQETQYF. In DNA form, the CDR3 reads TGCGCCAGCAGCTCAACCCTTAGCGGGGGGAAGCAAGAGACCCAGTACTTC.